These 30 T cell receptor beta chains share one sample of origin, sequenced in a study of blood T cell repertoires in COVID-19. The protocol was immunoSEQ multiplex PCR, while the TCRdb copy is restricted to in-frame clones and leaves out a portion. The repertoire holds 100,000 to 150,000 clones, with just under 80% as singletons. Sequencing was carried out using peripheral blood. The receptors come from a human donor in a cohort sampled during active COVID-19.

This clone was counted ten times or more. The V gene is TRBV2, the J gene TRBJ1-1; the D is unclear. The V end lost 7 bases, the J end lost 1 base, and 10 bases lay between the germline ends. Germline V gives CDR1 SNHLY, CDR2 FYNNEI. This CDR3 comprises 13 residues. CDR3 nucleotide sequence: TGTGCCAGCATGGGAGAACCGAACACTGAAGCTTTCTTT. Its protein is CASMGEPNTEAFF.

This clone occurred once. This chain's CDR3 is CSVEKATGGLSYEQYF. Here the CDR3 DNA reads TGCAGCGTGGAGAAGGCGACAGGGGGATTGTCCTACGAGCAGTACTTC. The gene calls are TRBV29-1 and TRBJ2-7; TRBD1 matches 9 bases. Germline assignment: CDR1 SQVTM and CDR2 ANQGSEA. Unmatched junction bases numbered 13, after V lost 6 bases and J lost 1 base. The CDR3 is 16 residues long.

The rearrangement links TRBV3-1 (or the pseudogene TRBV3-2) to TRBJ2-7, with D perhaps TRBD2 (6 bases). This CDR3 comprises 17 residues. Trimming shortened V by 3 bases and J by 3 bases, and 21 bases separated the two germline ends. Germline V gives CDR1 LGHDT, CDR2 YNNKEL (reference sequence). CDR3 sequence reads: CASSHYPGTFVHYEQYF. In DNA form, the CDR3 reads TGTGCCAGCAGCCACTATCCCGGGACTTTTGTTCACTACGAGCAGTACTTC.

This clone showed up just a few times. This rearrangement joins TRBV7-9 to TRBJ2-7; perhaps TRBD2 as D (5 bases). The germline V gene encodes CDR1 SEHNR and CDR2 FQNEAQ (reference sequence). Between the trimmed V and J ends, which lost 5 bases and 2 bases, there was a span of 19 bases. The CDR3 extends over 16 amino acids. DNA for the CDR3: TGTGCCAGCAGCACCATTAGCGTCGCCGATCCCTACGAGCAGTACTTC. Its translation is CASSTISVADPYEQYF.

The gene calls are TRBV5-1 and TRBJ1-4; TRBD1 matches 9 bases. V gave up 0 bases and J gave up 7 bases; unmatched junction bases: 4. From germline, CDR1 is SGHRS and CDR2 YFSETQ. The CDR3 is 15 residues long. DNA of the CDR3: TGCGCCAGCAGCTTGGAAGGGACAGGGCCTGAAAAACTGTTTTTT. Residues: CASSLEGTGPEKLFF.

Ten or more counts support this clone. The rearrangement uses TRBV5-6 and TRBJ1-1, with D uncertain. V lost 4 bases to trimming and J lost 6 bases, with 16 bases between them. Germline loops: CDR1 SGHDT, CDR2 YYEEEE. The CDR3 totals 14 residues. The chain's CDR3 is CASSRPGGSPEAFF. CDR3 in DNA: TGTGCCAGCAGCAGACCGGGAGGAAGCCCTGAAGCTTTCTTT.

This clone was counted a single time. This sequence joins TRBV15 and TRBJ1-3; TRBD1 is a possible D gene (6 bases). Trimming cost V 0 bases and J 2 bases, with 8 bases left between them. Per the germline V gene, CDR1 is LNHNV and CDR2 is YYDKDF (reference sequence). The CDR3 consists of 15 residues. In DNA form, the CDR3 reads TGTGCCACCAGCAGAGACACAGGGACTGGAAACACCATATATTTT. Translation: CATSRDTGTGNTIYF.

J is TRBJ2-1 and V is TRBV6-6; 7 nucleotides agree with TRBD1. V was pared by 6 bases and J by 4 bases, with 9 bases of the junction left unmatched. This CDR3 region has 15 residues. Per the germline V gene, CDR1 is MNHNY and CDR2 is SVGAGI (reference sequence). The DNA of the CDR3 is TGTGCCAGCAGCCTAGCAGGGGGAGTTTACAATGAGCAGTTCTTC. Translated: CASSLAGGVYNEQFF.

This chain connects TRBV3-1 (or the pseudogene TRBV3-2) to TRBJ1-5; D is unclear. The CDR3 runs to 15 residues. Germline-derived CDR1 and CDR2 are LGHDT and YNNKEL (reference sequence). V gave up 2 bases and J gave up 5 bases, with 13 bases separating them. The CDR3 sequence: CASSQYTGRHQPQHF. CDR3 DNA: TGTGCCAGCAGCCAATACACGGGTAGACATCAGCCCCAGCATTTT.

The chain combines TRBV18 with TRBJ2-5, with 9 bases identical to TRBD2. J was trimmed by 0 bases and V by 2 bases; bases with no gene match: 1. Germline V gene data show CDR1 as KGHSH and CDR2 as LQKENI. The CDR3 has 15 amino acids. CDR3 coding DNA: TGTGCCAGCTCACCAAGACTAGCGGACCAAGAGACCCAGTACTTC. This encodes CASSPRLADQETQYF.

The table lists this clone with a few counts. This chain links TRBV7-8 with TRBJ1-4; D unresolved. V lost 5 bases, J lost 0 bases, and 10 bases lay in between. The CDR3 has 15 residues. Germline V gene data show CDR1 as SGHVS and CDR2 as FQNEAQ. CDR3 in amino acids: CASSQRRATNEKLFF. DNA for the CDR3: TGTGCCAGCAGCCAACGGAGAGCAACTAATGAAAAACTGTTTTTT.

Concerning this clone: Germline is not matched at one junction end, which may reflect a read error. This sequence joins TRBV6-5 and TRBJ2-3; D is possibly TRBD1 (5 bases). Per the germline V gene, CDR1 is MNHEY and CDR2 is SVGAGI. There are 13 residues in the CDR3. CDR3 region: CASRRDSTYTQYF. The CDR3, as DNA: TGTGCCAGCAGACGAGACAGCACATATACGCAGTATTTT.

The chain combines TRBV7-9 with TRBJ2-1; 9 bases are shared with TRBD1. The length of the CDR3 is 15 residues. V lost 5 bases and J lost 0; bases outside the gene matches: 2. Germline loops: CDR1 SEHNR, CDR2 FQNEAQ (reference sequence). DNA of the CDR3: TGTGCCAGCAGCATGGGACAGGGCTCCTACAATGAGCAGTTCTTC. It translates to CASSMGQGSYNEQFF.

The chain couples TRBV19 to TRBJ2-1; 10 bases align to TRBD1. Germline assignment: CDR1 LNHDA and CDR2 SQIVND (reference sequence). There are 14 residues in the CDR3. The V and J ends lost 5 bases and 6 bases, in that order; junction bases with no gene match: 4. CDR3 sequence: CASSSGTGVNEQFF. The CDR3 nucleotides read TGTGCCAGTAGTTCCGGGACAGGGGTCAATGAGCAGTTCTTC.

J is TRBJ2-1 and V is TRBV7-8; the D call may be TRBD1 or TRBD2 (7 bases each). Germline CDR1 is SGHVS and CDR2 is FQNEAQ. The V end was cut by 7 bases, the J end by 4 bases, with 20 bases between. The CDR3 totals 16 residues. The CDR3 protein is CASIRQGGVLYNEQFF. CDR3 bases: TGTGCCAGCATCCGACAGGGAGGGGTCTTATACAATGAGCAGTTCTTC.

The chain has TRBV18 and TRBJ1-5, with 7 bases matching TRBD1. Germline CDR1 reads KGHSH; CDR2 reads LQKENI. V gave up 2 bases and J gave up 4 bases; unmatched junction bases: 5. The CDR3 covers 15 residues. The chain's CDR3 is CASSPSGGRNQPQHF. The CDR3 DNA is TGTGCCAGCTCACCATCAGGGGGAAGGAATCAGCCCCAGCATTTT. The whole variable domain, remainder taken from reference TRBV18 and TRBJ1-5, is NAGVMQNPRHLVRRRGQEARLRCSPMKGHSHVYWYRQLPEEGLKFMVYLQKENIIDESGMPKERFSAEFPKEGPSILRIQQVVRGDSAAYFCASSPSGGRNQPQHFGDGTRLSIL.

The chain carries TRBV4-2 and TRBJ2-2, with TRBD2 as a possible D gene (7 bases). This CDR3 has 16 residues. V was pared by 0 bases and J by 6 bases, with 14 bases between. Germline loops: CDR1 LGHNA, CDR2 YNFKEQ. The CDR3 region has the DNA TGTGCCAGCAGCCAAGACGGGGGGCAGTATGCCGGGGAGCTGTTTTTT. Translating it yields CASSQDGGQYAGELFF.

The chain combines TRBV5-6 with TRBJ1-1; 9 positions match TRBD1. The ends lost 5 bases at V and 12 bases at J; junction bases unmatched: 14. This CDR3 is built from 14 residues. Germline-derived CDR1 and CDR2 are SGHDT and YYEEEE. As DNA, the CDR3 is TGTGCCAGCAGTACCCCACAGGGGGCGGGGGAACCTTTCTTT. It codes for CASSTPQGAGEPFF.

The V and J genes are TRBV20-1 and TRBJ1-2; D call uncertain. The CDR3 runs 11 residues. The ends were cut back, 7 bases at V and 10 bases at J, with 16 bases in the middle. The germline gives CDR1 DFQATT, CDR2 SNEGSKA (reference sequence). The CDR3 region has the DNA TGCAGTGGAAAGCGATACTCAACCTACACCTTC. It encodes CSGKRYSTYTF.

The DNA of the CDR3 is TGTGCCAGCAGCTCTAGTGGCAATCAGCCCCAGCATTTT. Encoded protein: CASSSSGNQPQHF. The rearrangement uses TRBV7-9 and TRBJ1-5; unclear D gene. This CDR3 is built from 13 residues. CDR1 and CDR2 from the germline V gene are SEHNR and FQNEAQ (reference sequence). V was pared by 4 bases and J by 2 bases, with 6 bases between.

The chain uses TRBV10-3 and TRBJ2-3, with 8 bases lining up with TRBD1. V lost 6 bases to trimming and J lost 5 bases; unmatched junction nucleotides: 7. Germline CDR1 and CDR2: ENHRY and SYGVKD. The CDR3 sequence is 14 residues long. CDR3 sequence: CAISRQGKGDTQYF. The CDR3 nucleotides read TGTGCCATCAGCAGACAGGGGAAGGGAGATACGCAGTATTTT.

This chain links TRBV20-1 with TRBJ2-7; 7 bases map to TRBD1. Germline CDR1 reads DFQATT; CDR2 reads SNEGSKA (reference sequence). The CDR3 is 11 amino acids. Germline trimming cut 4 bases from V and 5 bases from J; bases unmatched to any gene: 2. CDR3 in DNA: TGCAGTGCTACCCAGGGGGACGAGCAGTACTTC. Protein product: CSATQGDEQYF.

The chain employs TRBV3-1 (or the pseudogene TRBV3-2) and TRBJ2-2, with 8 bases fitting TRBD2. The germline V gene encodes CDR1 LGHDT and CDR2 YNNKEL (reference sequence). Trimming cost V 1 base and J 4 bases; bases outside gene matches: 2. The CDR3 has 15 amino acids. CDR3 bases: TGTGCCAGCAGCCAAGGGACTAGCTTCACCGGGGAGCTGTTTTTT. This encodes CASSQGTSFTGELFF.

This sequence joins TRBV5-5 and TRBJ2-7; 8 positions agree with TRBD1. The CDR3 extends over 15 amino acids. V dropped 2 bases and J dropped 4; count of bases not matched to a gene: 8. Germline CDR1 SGHKS, CDR2 YYEKEE (reference sequence). The CDR3 here is CASSFAQGARYEQYF. Written as DNA, the CDR3 is TGTGCCAGCAGCTTCGCGCAGGGGGCGCGTTACGAGCAGTACTTC.

This rearrangement joins TRBV10-3 to TRBJ1-2, with D unresolved. Between the trimmed V and J ends, which lost 3 bases and 0 bases, there was a span of 11 bases. Germline V lookup: CDR1 ENHRY, CDR2 SYGVKD. CDR3 length: 15 residues. CDR3 in DNA: TGTGCCATCAGTGACTCGGGAGCAACTAACTATGGCTACACCTTC. Translation: CAISDSGATNYGYTF.

This rearrangement joins TRBV5-1 to TRBJ2-5, with D perhaps matching TRBD2 (6 bases). V lost 7 bases to trimming and J lost 5 bases, with 18 bases between them. The germline V gene has CDR1 SGHRS and CDR2 YFSETQ. There are 14 residues in the CDR3. The CDR3 protein is CASFLGLSSETQYF. The CDR3 DNA reads as TGCGCCAGCTTCCTGGGACTTTCATCGGAGACCCAGTACTTC.

This rearrangement joins TRBV9 to TRBJ2-6, with TRBD2 matching over 8 bases. The CDR3 runs to 16 residues. After removal of 5 bases from V and 2 bases from J, the junction contained 6 bases not matched to a gene. Germline values: CDR1 SGDLS, CDR2 YYNGEE. CDR3 sequence (DNA): TGTGCCAGCAGTCTTACAGCGGGAGCTGGGGCCAACGTCCTGACTTTC. It codes for CASSLTAGAGANVLTF.

This chain joins TRBV30 and TRBJ1-6; TRBD1 matches at 8 bases. J lost 7 bases, V lost 2 bases, and 10 bases had no gene match. The CDR3 is 16 residues long. Germline-derived CDR1 and CDR2 are GTSNPN and SVGIG (reference sequence). The CDR3 here is CAWSTRQGWQNSPLHF. For the CDR3, the DNA is TGTGCCTGGAGTACACGACAGGGGTGGCAAAATTCACCCCTCCACTTT.

The CDR3 DNA sequence: TGTGCCAGCATCGAGGGGACAGGGTCTCACAATGAGCAGTTCTTC. This translates into CASIEGTGSHNEQFF. This chain connects TRBV27 to TRBJ2-1, with TRBD1 matching 9 bases. The V segment lost 7 bases and the J segment 5 bases; nucleotides outside the gene matches: 9. CDR1 is MNHEY, CDR2 SMNVEV, per germline (reference sequence). The CDR3 has 15 residues.

The chain couples TRBV20-1 to TRBJ2-1; the D is unclear. V was pared by 3 bases and J by 9 bases, with 9 bases between. CDR1 DFQATT and CDR2 SNEGSKA come from the germline V gene (reference sequence). The CDR3 consists of 11 residues. DNA of the CDR3: TGCAGTGCTAGGAACTCTGGTGAGCAGTTCTTC. Protein: CSARNSGEQFF.